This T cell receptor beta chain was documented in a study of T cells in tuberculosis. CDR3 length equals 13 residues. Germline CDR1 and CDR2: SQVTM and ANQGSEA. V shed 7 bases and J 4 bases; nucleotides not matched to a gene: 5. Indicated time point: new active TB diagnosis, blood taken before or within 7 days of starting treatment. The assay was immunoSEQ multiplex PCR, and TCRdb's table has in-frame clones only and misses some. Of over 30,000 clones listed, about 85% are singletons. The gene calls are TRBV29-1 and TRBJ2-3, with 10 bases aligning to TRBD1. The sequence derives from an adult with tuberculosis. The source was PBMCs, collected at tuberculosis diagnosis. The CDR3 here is CSGWTGGADTQYF. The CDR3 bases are TGCAGCGGTTGGACAGGGGGGGCAGATACGCAGTATTTT.